Here is one TCR beta chain with its context. This sample was included in a study of blood T cell repertoires in COVID-19. Source study methods: Amplification of reference gene primers was used by the study to estimate nucleated cell counts. Generated by immunoSEQ multiplex PCR, the TCRdb table keeps only in-frame clones and is missing some. The DNA gave D and trimming, while V, J and clone size come from that table. The sample yields some 80,000 clones, about 79% seen once. Sequenced sample: peripheral blood. The receptor's source is a human donor in a cohort sampled during active COVID-19.

For the CDR3, the DNA is TGTGCCTGGAGGGGACTGGCGAACACCGGGGAGCTGTTTTTT. This codes for CAWRGLANTGELFF. The chain employs TRBV30 and TRBJ2-2, with D possibly being TRBD2 (6 bases). The germline V gene has CDR1 GTSNPN and CDR2 SVGIG (reference sequence). The CDR3 is 14 amino acids. Deletions cut 3 bases from V and 0 bases from J, with 8 bases between.